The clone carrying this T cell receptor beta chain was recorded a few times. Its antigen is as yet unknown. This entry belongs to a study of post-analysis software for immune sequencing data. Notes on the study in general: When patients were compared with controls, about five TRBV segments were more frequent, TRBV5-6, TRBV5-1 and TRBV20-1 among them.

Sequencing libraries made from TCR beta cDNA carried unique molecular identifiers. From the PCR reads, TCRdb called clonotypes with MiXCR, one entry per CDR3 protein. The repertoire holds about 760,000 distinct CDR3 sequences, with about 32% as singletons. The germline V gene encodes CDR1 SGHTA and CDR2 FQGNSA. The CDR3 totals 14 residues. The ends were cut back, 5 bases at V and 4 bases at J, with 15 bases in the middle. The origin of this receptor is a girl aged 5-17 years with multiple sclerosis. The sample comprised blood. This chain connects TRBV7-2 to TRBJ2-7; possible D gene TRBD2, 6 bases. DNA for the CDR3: TGTGCCAGCAGCCCGCAGCGGGCACAGTACGAGCAGTACTTC. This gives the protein CASSPQRAQYEQYF.